This TCR beta chain was sequenced for a study of early T cells in non-severe SARS-CoV-2 infection (dated by TCRdb to the early 2020s). In the study overall: Because TCR sequencing relied on bulk RNA taken from unsorted whole blood, pairing of alpha and beta chains was not possible.

This clonotype was observed a few times. It has no known antigen specificity. No much larger clone exists at a distance of one base, and base qualities are not known. This was a case-control study nested in a cohort of healthcare workers in London, UK, who had nasopharyngeal swab PCR tests and blood samples taken every week. Healthcare workers were recruited during the week of the UK lockdown, between 23 and 31 March 2020, and followed weekly for up to roughly 16 weeks. Receptor libraries were prepared by 5' RACE. These reads were obtained on a NextSeq 500. The TCR library protocol attached unique molecular identifiers to individual cDNA molecules to correct for sequencing error and PCR bias. Sequencing covered both TCR alpha and beta chains, and within each sample the abundances of alpha and beta sequences were tightly co-correlated. The paper's data handling went like this. V gene, J gene and CDR3 annotation of TCR sequences was performed with Decombinator V4. TCRs were defined as expanded if a significant change between any two time points was detected under a Poisson model with p below 0.0001. TCR abundances were normalised to the total number of TCRs sequenced in each sample and reported as counts per million. TRAV1-2 paired with TRAJ12, TRAJ20 or TRAJ33 defined MAIT TCRs, while TRAV10 paired with TRAJ18 defined iNKT TCRs. VDJdb, accessed on 1 November 2021, was searched for TCRs annotated for CMV, EBV and SARS-CoV-2, and TCRs annotated for more than one antigen were excluded. The raw public reads went through TCRdb reprocessing: fastp at Q25, MiXCR clone calling, in-frame beta chains kept. One record per CDR3 amino acid sequence lists the most common genes and DNA. V and J calls and clone size were set by TCRdb, not the authors. Present in this sample are about 48,000 distinct CDR3 sequences, approximately 7.5% of which were seen just once. Roughly 5% of the sample is taken by the ten largest.

Trimming removed 7 bases from V and 7 bases from J, leaving 17 bases between the germline ends. The cysteine opens and the phenylalanine closes a CDR3 of 15 amino acids. Only the CDR3 portion is preserved as DNA: 45 bases, with reading frame beginning at the first base. Based on the germline V gene (reference sequence), the CDR1 and CDR2 sequences are LNHDA and SQIVND. Findings and caveats that apply to the study as a whole: VDJdb matching was skewed toward anti-spike CD8 responses, so virus-specific expansions were likely underestimated and private and CD4 specificities were missed.

Here the chain combines TRBV19 and TRBJ1-6, and the D gene may be TRBD1, 6 bases matching. This clonotype originated in an adult who was a healthcare worker with PCR-confirmed SARS-CoV-2 infection or an uninfected control (not recorded which). The sample was whole blood. This receptor has the CDR3 CASKGGDLVNSPLHF. The sequenced DNA is TGTGCCAGTAAGGGGGGGGACCTGGTAAATTCACCCCTCCACTTT. The full variable domain, completed from the reference TRBV19 and TRBJ1-6 proteins outside the CDR3, reads DGGITQSPKYLFRKEGQNVTLSCEQNLNHDAMYWYRQDPGQGLRLIYYSQIVNDFQKGDIAEGYSVSREKKESFPLTVTSAQKNPTAFYLCASKGGDLVNSPLHFGNGTRLTVT.